Sequencing of this TCR beta chain was carried out in a study of yellow fever vaccine responses in identical twins. From the RT-PCR reads, TCRdb called clonotypes with MiXCR, one entry per CDR3 protein. The sample lists about 13,000 distinct CDR3 sequences; roughly 86% were seen once. V gave up 5 bases and J gave up 1 base; unmatched junction bases: 6. The CDR3 loop spans 16 amino acids. Germline V gene sequence: CDR1 SGHAT, CDR2 FQDESV (reference sequence). The count of this clonotype is one. The receptor was derived from a woman aged 18-30 years who received the yellow fever vaccine. This chain uses TRBV11-1 with TRBJ1-3; 9 positions match TRBD1. This sample comprised T cells from blood (PBMCs), unsorted or a sorted subset (not recorded which), obtained before or after yellow fever vaccination (not recorded which). CDR3 sequence (DNA): TGTGCCAGCAGCGGATACAGGGGGCTGTCTGGAAACACCATATATTTT. Protein: CASSGYRGLSGNTIYF.